Reported below is one TCR beta chain. What it recognizes is unknown. This sample was included in a study of OX40 agonist ivuxolimab in advanced cancers. About the research overall: Ivuxolimab, an agonist antibody against OX40 (CD134), was given to patients.

The repertoire was sequenced with immunoSEQ multiplex PCR; TCRdb's copy has only in-frame clones and lacks some. The data contain tens of thousands of clones, around 80% of them singletons. Trimming pared 2 bases from V and 3 bases from J, leaving 8 bases between. Germline V gives CDR1 MNHEY, CDR2 SMNVEV (reference sequence). This CDR3 spans 13 amino acids. Findings of the study overall: Relatively little clonal expansion, among the lowest observed, appeared in partial responders at 0.1-3.0 mg/kg. At 0.1 to 3.0 mg/kg and by week 6, CD4+ and CD8+ T cells in the blood had expanded clonally.

V gene TRBV27 combines with J gene TRBJ2-7; D remains unclear. The TCR was taken from an adult with an advanced solid tumor such as melanoma, head and neck, liver or kidney cancer. Material: CD4+ or CD8+ T cells sorted from blood, obtained in a trial of the OX40 agonist ivuxolimab. DNA of the CDR3: TGTGCCAGCAGTTTAGGACCTGGCTACGAGCAGTACTTC. Amino acid sequence: CASSLGPGYEQYF.